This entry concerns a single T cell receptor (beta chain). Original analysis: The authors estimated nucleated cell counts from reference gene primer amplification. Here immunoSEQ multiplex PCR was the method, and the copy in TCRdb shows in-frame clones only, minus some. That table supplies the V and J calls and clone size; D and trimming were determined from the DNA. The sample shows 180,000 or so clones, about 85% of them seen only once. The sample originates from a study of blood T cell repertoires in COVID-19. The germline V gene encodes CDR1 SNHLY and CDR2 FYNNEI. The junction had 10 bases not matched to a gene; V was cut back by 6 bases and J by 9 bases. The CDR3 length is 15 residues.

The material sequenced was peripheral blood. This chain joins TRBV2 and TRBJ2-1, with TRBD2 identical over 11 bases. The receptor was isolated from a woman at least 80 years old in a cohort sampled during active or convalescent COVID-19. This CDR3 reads CASRGTSGGYFEQFF. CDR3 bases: TGTGCCAGCAGGGGGACTAGCGGAGGGTATTTTGAGCAGTTCTTC.